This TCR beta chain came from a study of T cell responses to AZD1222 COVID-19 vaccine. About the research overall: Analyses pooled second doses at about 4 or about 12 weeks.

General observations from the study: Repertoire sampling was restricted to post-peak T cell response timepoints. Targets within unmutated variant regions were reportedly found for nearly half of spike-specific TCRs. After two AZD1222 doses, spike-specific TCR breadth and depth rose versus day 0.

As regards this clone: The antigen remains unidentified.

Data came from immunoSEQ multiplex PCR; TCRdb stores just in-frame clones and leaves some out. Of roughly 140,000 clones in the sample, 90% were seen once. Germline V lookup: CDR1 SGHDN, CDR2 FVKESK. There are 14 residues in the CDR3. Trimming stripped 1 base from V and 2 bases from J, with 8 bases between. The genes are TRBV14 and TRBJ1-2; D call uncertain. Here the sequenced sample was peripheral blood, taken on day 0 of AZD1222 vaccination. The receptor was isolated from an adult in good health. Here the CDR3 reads CASSQVGGNYGYTF. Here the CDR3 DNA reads TGTGCCAGCAGCCAAGTTGGAGGGAACTATGGCTACACCTTC.